This TCR beta chain appears in the sequencing data of a study of T cell repertoires in cytomegalovirus infection. V dropped 7 bases and J dropped 8; count of bases not matched to a gene: 10. CDR3 size: 14 residues. Germline V lookup: CDR1 MNHEY, CDR2 SVGAGI. Study-wide results and caveats: There were HLA-C-restricted CMV-specific TCR beta clonotypes dominating the ex vivo response. Individuals carrying CMV plus the relevant HLA were identified by cumulative frequency of public TCR beta families.

TCRdb reprocessed the reads via MiXCR and lists one record per CDR3 protein. This repertoire shows some 320,000 distinct CDR3 sequences, 25% to 30% found once; its top ten account for around 20%. About this clonotype itself: The target antigen is unknown.

The specimen comprised cultured PBMCs, sampled from culture after CMV antigen stimulation. The receptor comes from a human donor in good health (CMV status not recorded). Some clones in this sample may be carry-over from other donors' samples. This chain joins TRBV6-5 and TRBJ2-1; 8 bases align to TRBD2. The CDR3 loop reads CASNVPGLGHEQFF. The DNA for the CDR3 is TGTGCCAGCAACGTCCCGGGACTAGGCCATGAGCAGTTCTTC.